The present TCR beta chain was sequenced within a study of OX40 agonist ivuxolimab in advanced cancers. The germline CDR1 and CDR2 sequences are ENHRY and SYGVKD. V lost 6 bases to trimming and J lost 8 bases; unmatched junction nucleotides: 8. CDR3 length: 14 amino acids. Clones were sequenced by immunoSEQ multiplex PCR, and TCRdb holds only the in-frame ones, with some missing. The repertoire has approximately 9,800 clones, 70% to 80% of them found once; the top ten carry approximately 30%. This clone showed up just once. Autoimmune disease history or systemic immunosuppression meant exclusion. The clonotype originates from an adult with an advanced solid tumor such as melanoma, head and neck, liver or kidney cancer. V gene TRBV10-3 combines with J gene TRBJ2-1, with TRBD1 matching over 9 bases. This sample comprised CD4+ or CD8+ T cells sorted from blood, obtained in a trial of the OX40 agonist ivuxolimab. The CDR3 DNA reads TGTGCCATCAGCCGGGACAGGGTATCCCATGAGCAGTTCTTC. It is translated as CAISRDRVSHEQFF.